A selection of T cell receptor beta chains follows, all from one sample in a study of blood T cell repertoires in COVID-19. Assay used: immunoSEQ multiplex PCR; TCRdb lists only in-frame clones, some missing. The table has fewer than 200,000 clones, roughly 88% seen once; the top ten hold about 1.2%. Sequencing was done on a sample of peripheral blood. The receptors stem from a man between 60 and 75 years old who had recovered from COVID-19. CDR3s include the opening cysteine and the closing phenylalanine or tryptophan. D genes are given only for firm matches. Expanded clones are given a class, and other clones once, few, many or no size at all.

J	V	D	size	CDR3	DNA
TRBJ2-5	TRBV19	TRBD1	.	CASSIDPWDRRGTQYF	TGTGCCAGTAGTATAGACCCGTGGGACAGGAGGGGGACCCAGTACTTC
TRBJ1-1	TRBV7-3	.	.	CASSLVVNTEAFF	TGTGCCAGCAGCTTAGTAGTGAACACTGAAGCTTTCTTT
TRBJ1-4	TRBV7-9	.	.	CASSLSDEKLFF	TGTGCCAGCAGCTTAAGCGATGAAAAACTGTTTTTT
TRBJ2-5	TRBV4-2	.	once	CASSSPVGTTQETQYF	TGTGCCAGCAGCTCACCGGTAGGGACAACCCAAGAGACCCAGTACTTC
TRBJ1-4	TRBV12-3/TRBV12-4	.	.	CASKTGVDEKLFF	TGTGCCAGCAAAACGGGGGTGGATGAAAAACTGTTTTTT
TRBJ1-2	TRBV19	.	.	CASSIGASDYHTF	TGTGCCAGTAGTATAGGGGCGTCCGATTATCACACCTTC
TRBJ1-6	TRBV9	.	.	CASSSTDASYNSPLHF	TGTGCCAGCAGTTCGACAGACGCCTCCTATAATTCACCCCTCCACTTT
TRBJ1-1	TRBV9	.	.	CASSVDTGRGIGTEAFF	TGTGCCAGCAGCGTCGATACCGGGAGAGGGATTGGCACTGAAGCTTTCTTT
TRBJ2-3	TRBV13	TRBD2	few	CASSPQRGAVDTQYF	TGTGCCAGCAGCCCCCAGCGGGGGGCGGTAGATACGCAGTATTTT
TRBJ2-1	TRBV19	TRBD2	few	CASSLSGGTSYNEQFF	TGTGCCAGTAGTCTTAGCGGGGGCACATCTTACAATGAGCAGTTCTTC
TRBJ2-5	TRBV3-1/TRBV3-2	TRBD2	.	CASSQEYRGVQYF	TGTGCCAGCAGCCAAGAGTACCGGGGGGTCCAGTACTTC
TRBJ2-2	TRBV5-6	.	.	CASSLRPEGTGELFF	TGTGCCAGCAGCTTAAGGCCAGAGGGAACCGGGGAGCTGTTTTTT
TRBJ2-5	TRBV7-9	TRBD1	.	CASSPAGQGAAAQYF	TGTGCCAGCAGCCCTGCGGGACAGGGGGCGGCGGCCCAGTACTTC
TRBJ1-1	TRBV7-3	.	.	CASSFGEGNTEAFF	TGTGCCAGCAGCTTCGGGGAGGGGAACACTGAAGCTTTCTTT
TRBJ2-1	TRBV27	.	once	CASSFSGERDEQFF	TGTGCCAGCAGTTTTTCCGGGGAAAGGGATGAGCAGTTCTTC
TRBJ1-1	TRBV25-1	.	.	CASSRDPNTEAFF	TGTGCCAGCAGTCGGGATCCGAACACTGAAGCTTTCTTT
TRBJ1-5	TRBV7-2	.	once	CASSLVSRSNQPQHF	TGTGCCAGCAGCTTAGTATCCCGGAGTAATCAGCCCCAGCATTTT
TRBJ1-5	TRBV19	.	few	CASSIAWDTGGTAQHF	TGTGCCAGTAGTATAGCTTGGGACACGGGGGGAACAGCCCAGCATTTT
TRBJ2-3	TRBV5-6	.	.	CASSLARQASTDTQYF	TGTGCCAGCAGCTTGGCGCGACAAGCTAGCACAGATACGCAGTATTTT
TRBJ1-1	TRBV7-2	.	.	CASSAGQITEAFF	TGTGCCAGCAGCGCCGGACAGATCACTGAAGCTTTCTTT
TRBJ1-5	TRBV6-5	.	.	CASSSRNQPQHF	TGTGCCAGCAGTTCGAGAAATCAGCCCCAGCATTTT
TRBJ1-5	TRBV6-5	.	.	CASSSPGNQPQHF	TGTGCCAGCAGTTCCCCGGGAAATCAGCCCCAGCATTTT
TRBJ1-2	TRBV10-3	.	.	CAISEYGGTIHYGYTF	TGTGCCATCAGTGAGTATGGGGGGACCATCCACTATGGCTACACCTTC
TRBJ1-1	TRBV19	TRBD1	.	CASSPGQGALWIGRNTEAFF	TGTGCCAGTAGCCCGGGACAGGGGGCGCTTTGGATCGGGCGGAACACTGAAGCTTTCTTT
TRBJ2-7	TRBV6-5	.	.	CASSQNYEQYF	TGTGCCAGCAGTCAGAATTACGAGCAGTACTTC
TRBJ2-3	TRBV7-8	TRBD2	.	CASSSRLGGGSTDTQYF	TGTGCCAGCAGCTCCCGTCTCGGGGGGGGGAGCACAGATACGCAGTATTTT
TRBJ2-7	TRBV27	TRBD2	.	CASSLSGGAFGYQQYF	TGTGCCAGCAGTTTATCGGGAGGGGCGTTTGGCTATCAGCAGTACTTC
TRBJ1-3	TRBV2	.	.	CASSEYATSGNTIYF	TGTGCCAGCAGTGAATATGCTACCTCTGGAAACACCATATATTTT
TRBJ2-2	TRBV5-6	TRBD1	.	CASWDRLFANTGELFF	TGTGCCAGCTGGGACAGGTTGTTCGCGAACACCGGGGAGCTGTTTTTT
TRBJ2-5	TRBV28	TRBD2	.	CASSVGGAAGFVEGETQYF	TGTGCCAGCAGTGTGGGCGGGGCAGCGGGATTCGTTGAAGGAGAGACCCAGTACTTC